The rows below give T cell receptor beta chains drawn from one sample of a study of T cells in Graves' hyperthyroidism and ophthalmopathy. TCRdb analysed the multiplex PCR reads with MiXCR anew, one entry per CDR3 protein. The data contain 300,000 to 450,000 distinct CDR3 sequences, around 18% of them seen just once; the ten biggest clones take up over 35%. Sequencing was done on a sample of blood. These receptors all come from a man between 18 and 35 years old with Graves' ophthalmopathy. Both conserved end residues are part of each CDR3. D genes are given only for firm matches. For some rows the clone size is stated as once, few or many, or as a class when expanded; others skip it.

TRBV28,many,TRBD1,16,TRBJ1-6,TGTGCCAGCAGTTTGGGGGACAGGGCGAATAATTCACCCCTCCACTTT,CASSLGDRANNSPLHF
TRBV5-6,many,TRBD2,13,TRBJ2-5,TGTGCCAGCAGCTCTAGCGGGGAAGAGACCCAGTACTTC,CASSSSGEETQYF
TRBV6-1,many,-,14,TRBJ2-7,TGTGCCAGCAGTTGGACACTTTTGCCCTACGAGCAGTACTTC,CASSWTLLPYEQYF
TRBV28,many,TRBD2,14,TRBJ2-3,TGTGCCAGCAGTGCCAGCGGGGGTGGAGATACGCAGTATTTT,CASSASGGGDTQYF
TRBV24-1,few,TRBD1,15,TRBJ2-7,TGTGCCACCAGTGATACTCGGGACAGAGCCTACGAGCAGTACTTC,CATSDTRDRAYEQYF
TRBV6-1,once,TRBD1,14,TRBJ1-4,TGTGCCAGCAGTACGCGGGACAGCAATGAAAAACTGTTTTTT,CASSTRDSNEKLFF
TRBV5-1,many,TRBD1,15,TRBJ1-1,TGCGCCAGCAGGGAGCAGGGGGCGCGGGGCACTGAAGCTTTCTTT,CASREQGARGTEAFF
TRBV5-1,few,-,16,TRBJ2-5,TGCGCCAGCAGCTTGGATCCCGGGGGTCCAGAGGAGACCCAGTACTTC,CASSLDPGGPEETQYF
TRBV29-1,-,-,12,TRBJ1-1,TGCAGCGTTGTGAGTAGCAGCTACGAAGCTTTCTTT,CSVVSSSYEAFF
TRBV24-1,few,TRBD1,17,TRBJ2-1,TGTGCCACCAGTGATTCCCCGGACAGGGTCCCCTACAATGAGCAGTTCTTC,CATSDSPDRVPYNEQFF
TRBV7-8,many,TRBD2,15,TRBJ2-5,TGTGCCAGCACGAGGGAGGGGCTGTTTCAAGAGACCCAGTACTTC,CASTREGLFQETQYF
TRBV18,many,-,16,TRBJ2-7,TGTGCCAGCTCACCCCCTTGGACAGACCTCTCCTACGAGCAGTACTTC,CASSPPWTDLSYEQYF
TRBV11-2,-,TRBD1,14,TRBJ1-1,TGTGCCAGCAGCGACAGGGGGCAGAACACTGAAGCTTTCTTT,CASSDRGQNTEAFF
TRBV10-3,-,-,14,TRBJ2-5,TGTGCCATCAGCAGGGGTTCACGGCAAGAGACCCAGTACTTC,CAISRGSRQETQYF
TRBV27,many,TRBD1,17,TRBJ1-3,TGTGCCAGCAGTCCCCTAGGACAGGGGGCTCCTGGAAACACCATATATTTT,CASSPLGQGAPGNTIYF
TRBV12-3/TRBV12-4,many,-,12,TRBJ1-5,TGTGCCAGCAGAGCCCCGGGCCAGCCCCAGCATTTT,CASRAPGQPQHF
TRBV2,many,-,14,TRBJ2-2,TGTGCCAGCTTGGCGTCAACAGGCACCGGGGAGCTGTTTTTT,CASLASTGTGELFF
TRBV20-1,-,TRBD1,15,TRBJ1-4,TGCAGTGCTAGAGATTGGGGACAGACTAATGAAAAACTGTTTTTT,CSARDWGQTNEKLFF
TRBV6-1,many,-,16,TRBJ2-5,TGTGCCAGCAGGACCGGGACGGCAAGAGATGTAGAGACCCAGTACTTC,CASRTGTARDVETQYF
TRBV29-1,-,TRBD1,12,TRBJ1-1,TGCAGCGGGGCAGGGGGCTCGTCTGAAGCTTTCTTT,CSGAGGSSEAFF
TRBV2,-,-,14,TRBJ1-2,TGTGCCAGCAGTGAAGTAGGCAATAACTATGGCTACACCTTC,CASSEVGNNYGYTF
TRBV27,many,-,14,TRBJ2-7,TGTGCCAGCAGTTTATCTCGGAACTTCTACGAGCAGTACTTC,CASSLSRNFYEQYF
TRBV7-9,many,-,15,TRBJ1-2,TGTGCCAGCAGCCCCCCCAAAGACGAGGGTTCTGGCTACACCTTC,CASSPPKDEGSGYTF
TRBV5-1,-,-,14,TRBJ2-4,TGCGCCAGCAGCTTGAGGTGGGGGGAAAACATTCAGTACTTC,CASSLRWGENIQYF
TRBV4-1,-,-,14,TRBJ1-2,TGCGCCAGCAGCCAAGATGGATGGGATAGAGGCTACACCTTC,CASSQDGWDRGYTF
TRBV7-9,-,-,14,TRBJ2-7,TGTGCCAGCATTGACACTCGGGACTCCTACGAGCAGTACTTC,CASIDTRDSYEQYF
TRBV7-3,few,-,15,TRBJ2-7,TGTGCCAGCAGTCCCGAAGGCGGTACCGGCTACGAGCAGTACTTC,CASSPEGGTGYEQYF
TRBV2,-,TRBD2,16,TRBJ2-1,TGTGCCAGCAGACGGGGGACTAGCGGGGGGCGGGGTGAGCAGTTCTTC,CASRRGTSGGRGEQFF
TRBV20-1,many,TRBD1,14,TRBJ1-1,TGCAGTGCTAGCAGGGACAGAATGAACACTGAAGCTTTCTTT,CSASRDRMNTEAFF
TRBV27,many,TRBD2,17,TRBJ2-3,TGTGCCAGCAGTTTCCTTACTAGCGGGACTCTCACAGATACGCAGTATTTT,CASSFLTSGTLTDTQYF